The rows below give T cell receptor beta chains drawn from one sample of a study of cytomegalovirus exposure and HLA in healthy donors. Sequenced by immunoSEQ multiplex PCR; TCRdb stores in-frame clones only, minus some. The data show about 150,000 clones, almost 80% seen once. The source material was PBMCs. These receptors came from a male donor in good health and CMV-seronegative. Each CDR3 is given with its conserved first and last residue. Each record gives: D gene, clone size, V gene, J gene, CDR3 DNA, CDR3 protein. D genes are given only for firm matches. The listing skips clone size in some rows; elsewhere it reads once, few, many or a size class.

>-|-|TRBV15|TRBJ2-7
TGTGCCACCAGCAGGTACCGGGAGCAGCAGTACTTC
CATSRYREQQYF
>-|-|TRBV2|TRBJ1-2
TGTGCCAGCAGTCAGACAGACGATCCCCTCTATGGCTACACCTTC
CASSQTDDPLYGYTF
>TRBD1|-|TRBV5-6|TRBJ1-1
TGTGCCAGCGGCTTGGGCCAGGGGGCGTCTGAAGCTTTCTTT
CASGLGQGASEAFF
>-|-|TRBV1|TRBJ2-7
TGCACCAGCAGCCAAGGGGTAGCGGGGATTAGCGAGCAGTACTTC
CTSSQGVAGISEQYF
>-|-|TRBV5-1|TRBJ2-5
TGCGCCAGCAGCTTGGGGGCGGGGGCCTGGGTGGAGACCCAGTACTTC
CASSLGAGAWVETQYF
>-|-|TRBV5-1|TRBJ1-3
TGCGCCAGCAGCTTGGCGGCAGGGGCGAGGGACACCATATATTTT
CASSLAAGARDTIYF
>-|-|TRBV4-3|TRBJ2-7
TGCGCCAGCAGCCAAGATAGTAGGGTAGCGGTTGAAGACGAGCAGTACTTC
CASSQDSRVAVEDEQYF
>-|once|TRBV19|TRBJ2-2
TGTGCCAGTCGTCGCGGGGCGAACACCGGGGAGCTGTTTTTT
CASRRGANTGELFF
>TRBD2|-|TRBV7-9|TRBJ2-5
TGTTCCAGCAGCTCTTGGACTAGCGGGAGGTCAGAGACCCAGTACTTC
CSSSSWTSGRSETQYF
>-|-|TRBV9|TRBJ2-3
TGTGCCAGCAGCGTTGCCGGGGTCACAGATACGCAGTATTTT
CASSVAGVTDTQYF
>-|-|TRBV7-2|TRBJ2-7
TGTGCCAGCAGCTTTAGCTCCTACGAGCAGTACTTC
CASSFSSYEQYF
>-|-|TRBV6-5|TRBJ2-7
TGTGCCAGCAGTTATGGGGGCCGCTCCTACGAGCAGTACTTC
CASSYGGRSYEQYF
>-|-|TRBV5-4|TRBJ2-5
TGTGCCAGCAGCTCCGGGCAGGGTAGGCCAACCGAGACCCAGTACTTC
CASSSGQGRPTETQYF
>-|-|TRBV25-1|TRBJ1-1
TGTGCCAGCAGTCTATGGGGCAGTCGGACTGAAGCTTTCTTT
CASSLWGSRTEAFF
>-|-|TRBV4-2|TRBJ1-1
TGTGCCAGCAGCCAAGTATCAGGATACACTGAAGCTTTCTTT
CASSQVSGYTEAFF
>TRBD2|-|TRBV15|TRBJ2-7
TGTGCCACCGGTACTAGCGGGAACTACGAGCAGTACTTC
CATGTSGNYEQYF
>-|many|TRBV19|TRBJ1-1
TGTGCCAGTAGTATTGTACGTCGAGGGGGCACTGAAGCTTTCTTT
CASSIVRRGGTEAFF
>-|-|TRBV12-5|TRBJ2-7
TGTGCTAGTGGTTTGGGATTGGGGGCAGCCTCCTACGAGCAGTACTTC
CASGLGLGAASYEQYF
>-|-|TRBV5-5|TRBJ1-1
TGTGCCAGCAGTGATCCCCCGTTACAGGGGAACACTGAAGCTTTCTTT
CASSDPPLQGNTEAFF
>-|-|TRBV5-4|TRBJ2-1
TGTGCCAGCAGCCCAACTAGCTCCTACAATGAGCAGTTCTTC
CASSPTSSYNEQFF
>-|-|TRBV6-4|TRBJ2-1
TGTGCCAGCAGTGACTCGCACTCACGCTCCTACAATGAGCAGTTCTTC
CASSDSHSRSYNEQFF
>TRBD2|-|TRBV6-1|TRBJ2-7
TGTGCCAGCAGCCGCACTAGCGGGGGGCTCTACGAGCAGTACTTC
CASSRTSGGLYEQYF
>-|-|TRBV6-6|TRBJ2-3
TGTGCCAGCAGTGCCCGGGACACCACAGATACGCAGTATTTT
CASSARDTTDTQYF
>-|-|TRBV29-1|TRBJ1-1
TGCAGCGTAGTTCAGGGTAGGTACACTGAAGCTTTCTTT
CSVVQGRYTEAFF
>TRBD1|-|TRBV5-1|TRBJ2-2
TGCGCCAGCAGCGAACAGGACAGGGCCGGGGAGCTGTTTTTT
CASSEQDRAGELFF
>TRBD2|-|TRBV7-9|TRBJ2-7
TGTGCCAGCAGCTTATCAGGGTGGGAGGGCGAGCAGTACTTC
CASSLSGWEGEQYF
>-|few|TRBV28|TRBJ1-2
TGTGCCAGCAGCTGGGAGCGTACCTATGGCTACACCTTC
CASSWERTYGYTF
>-|few|TRBV27|TRBJ2-5
TGTGCCAGCAGTTCTAGAATCCAAGAGACCCAGTACTTC
CASSSRIQETQYF
>TRBD1|-|TRBV4-1|TRBJ2-7
TGCGCCAGCAGCCACCAGGACAGGGACAACGAGCAGTACTTC
CASSHQDRDNEQYF
>-|-|TRBV5-6|TRBJ2-7
TGTGCCAGCAGCCCCCAACGCAGAGGCCTCGAGCAGTACTTC
CASSPQRRGLEQYF
>-|-|TRBV6-5|TRBJ2-7
TGTGCCAGCAGTTACGGGCCAGTACAGTACCGCTACGAGCAGTACTTC
CASSYGPVQYRYEQYF
>-|-|TRBV5-1|TRBJ1-6
TGCGCCAGCAGCCTTTCGACAGGCCCGGATAATTCACCCCTCCACTTT
CASSLSTGPDNSPLHF
>TRBD2|-|TRBV25-1|TRBJ2-5
TGTGCCAGCAGTCCGCCGGGACTAGCGGGCCAGACCCAGTACTTC
CASSPPGLAGQTQYF
>-|once|TRBV2|TRBJ1-2
TGTGCCAGCAGCCCGACAGTCCTTCCGGGCTACACCTTC
CASSPTVLPGYTF
>TRBD1|once|TRBV7-2|TRBJ2-5
TGTGCCAGCAGCTTATCCGGGACAGGAGAAGAGACCCAGTACTTC
CASSLSGTGEETQYF
>TRBD1|-|TRBV30|TRBJ2-7
TGTGCCTGGAGTGTTACAGGGGGAGCCTACGAGCAGTACTTC
CAWSVTGGAYEQYF
>-|-|TRBV6-6|TRBJ1-4
TGTGCCAGCAGTCAAACCGCAGGGCCCATCGGACTGTTTTTT
CASSQTAGPIGLFF
>-|-|TRBV11-2|TRBJ2-5
TGTGCCAGCACCCCATTCCGGGGTCTAGAGACCCAGTACTTC
CASTPFRGLETQYF
>TRBD1|-|TRBV6-5|TRBJ2-7
TGTGCCAGCAGTCCGACAGGGGGGTTCACCGAGCAGTACTTC
CASSPTGGFTEQYF
>TRBD2|-|TRBV2|TRBJ2-1
TGTGCCAGCAGTGAACAATATCTAGCGGGCAATGAGCAGTTCTTC
CASSEQYLAGNEQFF
>TRBD1|few|TRBV6-5|TRBJ2-3
TGTGCCAGCAGACCGACCGGGACAGTGGCTACGCAGTATTTT
CASRPTGTVATQYF